Each of the 32 T cell receptor beta chains below was sequenced from the same sample in a study of shared clonotypes between healthy human individuals. Clones were read by immunoSEQ multiplex PCR, and TCRdb kept only the in-frame ones, dropping some. The sample yields roughly 1.5 million clones, 98% seen once. Sequencing was performed on naive CD4+ T cells sorted from blood. Subset in this sample: CD45RA+ positively selected. Receptor source: a man younger than 40 in good health.

This chain links TRBV6-6 with TRBJ2-2; no firm D call. Germline CDR1 reads MNHNY; CDR2 reads SVGAGI (reference sequence). The CDR3 sequence is 15 residues long. The V gene lost 6 bases and the J gene lost 5 bases, with 16 bases spanning the gap. The chain's CDR3 is CASRNRYPATGELFF. The CDR3 nucleotides are TGTGCCAGCAGAAACCGGTACCCCGCGACCGGGGAGCTGTTTTTT.

The chain combines TRBV10-3 with TRBJ1-5; the D is unclear. This CDR3 comprises 15 residues. Looked up from germline, CDR1 is ENHRY and CDR2 is SYGVKD. V gave up 5 bases and J gave up 0 bases, with 11 bases separating them. CDR3 sequence (DNA): TGTGCCATCAGTCCCGACGGAGTTAGCAATCAGCCCCAGCATTTT. This gives the protein CAISPDGVSNQPQHF.

This chain joins TRBV5-4 and TRBJ1-1; D is possibly TRBD1 (5 bases). This CDR3 is built from 12 residues. Germline V gene lookup returns CDR1 SGHNT and CDR2 YYREEE (reference sequence). Trimming pared 4 bases from V and 11 bases from J, leaving 15 bases between. The CDR3: CASSLAGDRAFF. In nucleotides, the CDR3 is TGTGCCAGCAGCCTAGCGGGGGACCGGGCTTTCTTT. The full variable domain, completed using reference TRBV5-4 and TRBJ1-1, is ETGVTQSPTHLIKTRGQQVTLRCSSQSGHNTVSWYQQALGQGPQFIFQYYREEENGRGNFPPRFSGLQFPNYSSELNVNALELDDSALYLCASSLAGDRAFFGQGTRLTVV.

This clone is a singleton in its sample. One end of the junction is discordant with germline, which a read error may explain. The genes are TRBV6-5 and TRBJ2-3; D call uncertain. CDR3 size: 14 residues. Per germline, CDR1 MNHEY and CDR2 SVGAGI. Written as DNA, the CDR3 is TGTGCCAGCCGTTACGATCCGCTAACAGATACGCAGTATTTT. It specifies CASRYDPLTDTQYF.

The chain is built from TRBV2 and TRBJ2-7, with a tentative D call TRBD1 (6 bases). The ends were cut back, 6 bases at V and 0 bases at J, with 12 bases in the middle. Germline V gene lookup returns CDR1 SNHLY and CDR2 FYNNEI. The CDR3 loop spans 14 amino acids. For the CDR3, the DNA is TGTGCCAGCAGAGACAGGACGGACTCCTACGAGCAGTACTTC. It is translated as CASRDRTDSYEQYF.

The chain employs TRBV28 and TRBJ2-2, with D perhaps TRBD2 (5 bases). The germline V gene has CDR1 MDHEN and CDR2 SYDVKM. The CDR3 is made up of 16 amino acids. V lost 4 bases, J lost 4 bases, and 16 bases lay in between. Written as DNA, the CDR3 is TGTGCCAGCAGTTCGAGGCCGGGGTTGAGCACCGGGGAGCTGTTTTTT. Its protein is CASSSRPGLSTGELFF.

This clone has only one observation. The chain couples TRBV6-1 to TRBJ2-7; D may be TRBD2 (5 bases). Germline values: CDR1 MNHNS, CDR2 SASEGT. Trimming cost V 5 bases and J 5 bases, with 10 bases left between them. CDR3 length: 12 residues. The CDR3 nucleotides read TGTGCCAGCAGTAAGGACTGGGACGAGCAGTACTTC. This sequence encodes CASSKDWDEQYF.

V usage is TRBV7-2 and J usage is TRBJ2-3; D may be TRBD1 or TRBD2 (5 bases each). There are 14 residues in the CDR3. The V end lost 5 bases, the J end lost 8 bases, and 17 bases lay between the germline ends. CDR1 and CDR2 (germline): SGHTA, FQGNSA. The CDR3 DNA reads as TGTGCCAGCAGCGGACCGGGACGAGACGGTACGCAGTATTTT. Translated, it gives CASSGPGRDGTQYF.

The rearrangement uses TRBV19 and TRBJ2-1; 13 nucleotides line up with TRBD2. V was pared by 9 bases and J by 2 bases, with 4 bases of the junction left unmatched. From germline, CDR1 is LNHDA and CDR2 SQIVND (reference sequence). This CDR3 comprises 15 residues. CDR3 sequence: CASWTSGGPYNEQFF. CDR3 nucleotides: TGTGCCAGCTGGACTAGCGGGGGACCCTACAATGAGCAGTTCTTC.

The rearrangement uses TRBV29-1 and TRBJ2-1; TRBD2 aligns across 10 bases. The CDR3 consists of 14 residues. The trim removed 4 bases at V and 4 bases at J, leaving 4 bases unmatched. From germline, CDR1 is SQVTM and CDR2 ANQGSEA. The chain's CDR3 is CSVVRTSGYNEQFF. CDR3 coding DNA: TGCAGCGTTGTTAGGACTAGCGGTTACAATGAGCAGTTCTTC.

The chain uses TRBV5-1 and TRBJ2-1, with 8 bases matching TRBD2. The J segment lost 6 bases and the V segment lost 0 bases, leaving 8 bases of the junction unmatched. Germline CDR1 SGHRS, CDR2 YFSETQ. The CDR3 consists of 16 residues. CDR3 sequence reads: CASSLVSLADPNEQFF. The CDR3 DNA reads TGCGCCAGCAGCTTGGTATCACTAGCGGATCCCAATGAGCAGTTCTTC.

The chain employs TRBV7-2 and TRBJ2-2, with D possibly TRBD1 on 6 matching bases. The CDR3 totals 18 residues. Trimming removed 5 bases at V and 3 bases at J, with 22 bases between. Germline CDR1 and CDR2: SGHTA and FQGNSA. In DNA, the CDR3 is TGTGCCAGCAGCCCCTACAGGGCCCTGCCCCGAGACACCGGGGAGCTGTTTTTT. Protein product: CASSPYRALPRDTGELFF. The whole variable domain, filled in from reference TRBV7-2 and TRBJ2-2, reads GAGVSQSPSNKVTEKGKDVELRCDPISGHTALYWYRQSLGQGLEFLIYFQGNSAPDKSGLPSDRFSAERTGGSVSTLTIQRTQQEDSAVYLCASSPYRALPRDTGELFFGEGSRLTVL.

The chain uses TRBV29-1 and TRBJ2-1, with D perhaps matching TRBD2 (5 bases). The CDR3 has 12 amino acids. CDR1 and CDR2 from the germline V gene are SQVTM and ANQGSEA. The V end lost 2 bases, the J end lost 15 bases, and 17 bases lay between the germline ends. CDR3 nucleotides: TGCAGCGTTGAACCGGGTGGAGGCCTGAGGTTCTTC. Encoded protein: CSVEPGGGLRFF.

With regard to this clone: Within the sample, other DNA sequences also encode this same CDR3. The chain combines TRBV5-1 with TRBJ2-1; 11 nucleotides line up with TRBD2. Per the germline V gene, CDR1 is SGHRS and CDR2 is YFSETQ. The J segment lost 3 bases and the V segment lost 3 bases, leaving 2 bases of the junction unmatched. This CDR3 is 15 amino acids long. The chain's CDR3 is CASSSGLAGYNEQFF. CDR3 sequence (DNA): TGCGCCAGCAGCTCCGGACTAGCGGGCTACAATGAGCAGTTCTTC.

The chain is built from TRBV20-1 and TRBJ1-1; D is ambiguous. The CDR3 length is 10 residues. The V end lost 4 bases, the J end lost 7 bases, and 7 bases lay between the germline ends. CDR1 DFQATT and CDR2 SNEGSKA come from the germline V gene (reference sequence). CDR3 coding DNA: TGCAGTGCTATTGATCTTGAAGCTTTCTTT. As protein: CSAIDLEAFF.

The V call is TRBV11-3, the J call TRBJ2-1; 13 bases map to TRBD2. The V gene end was trimmed by 1 base and the J gene end by 13 bases; junction bases not matched to a gene: 4. Germline lookup yields CDR1 SGHNT and CDR2 YENEEA. This CDR3 is 14 amino acids long. CDR3 loop: CASSLAGLAGSQFF. The CDR3 nucleotides read TGTGCCAGCAGCTTAGCGGGACTAGCGGGATCCCAGTTCTTC.

In this sample, this clone turned up once. The chain links TRBV29-1 to TRBJ2-1; D is unclear. Looked up from germline, CDR1 is SQVTM and CDR2 is ANQGSEA. There are 14 residues in the CDR3. The germline V and J ends were trimmed by 5 bases and 8 bases, with 19 bases remaining between them. CDR3 sequence (DNA): TGCAGCGTTTTGCGCGACACGGCTGTTCATGAGCAGTTCTTC. Its protein product is CSVLRDTAVHEQFF.

Of note for this clone: At the DNA level, this CDR3 is encoded by other sequences in the same sample as well. The V call is TRBV2, the J call TRBJ2-2; TRBD1 matches 7 bases. This CDR3 is 13 amino acids long. J gave up 1 base and V 8 bases, and 1 base lay outside the gene matches. CDR1 and CDR2 from the germline V gene are SNHLY and FYNNEI. CDR3 protein: CASRDRNTGELFF. The CDR3 DNA follows: TGTGCCAGCCGGGACAGGAACACCGGGGAGCTGTTTTTT.

This clone was seen a single time. This sequence joins TRBV9 and TRBJ2-3; TRBD1 matches 8 bases. V gave up 3 bases and J gave up 1 base; unmatched junction bases: 4. This CDR3 has 15 amino acids. Looked up from germline, CDR1 is SGDLS and CDR2 is YYNGEE. The CDR3: CASSALTGGTDTQYF. The CDR3 DNA follows: TGTGCCAGCAGCGCGCTGACAGGGGGCACAGATACGCAGTATTTT.

The chain links TRBV18 to TRBJ1-1, with TRBD1 matching 10 bases. V dropped 1 base and J dropped 4; count of bases not matched to a gene: 15. The CDR3 length is 19 residues. The germline gives CDR1 KGHSH, CDR2 LQKENI. The CDR3 DNA reads as TGTGCCAGCTCACCACGCCACCTTACCGGGACAGGGGCCCCCACTGAAGCTTTCTTT. Translation: CASSPRHLTGTGAPTEAFF. Supplemented by reference TRBV18 and TRBJ1-1, the full variable domain reads NAGVMQNPRHLVRRRGQEARLRCSPMKGHSHVYWYRQLPEEGLKFMVYLQKENIIDESGMPKERFSAEFPKEGPSILRIQQVVRGDSAAYFCASSPRHLTGTGAPTEAFFGQGTRLTVV.

The chain is built from TRBV28 and TRBJ2-7; tentative D call: TRBD1 (6 bases). Trimming stripped 0 bases from V and 1 base from J, with 22 bases between. CDR1 MDHEN and CDR2 SYDVKM come from the germline V gene. This CDR3 region has 19 residues. In DNA form, the CDR3 reads TGTGCCAGCAGTTTATGGTACGTGCGGACAGAAATCACTTCCTACGAGCAGTACTTC. It codes for CASSLWYVRTEITSYEQYF. The variable domain in full, completed from reference TRBV28 and TRBJ2-7, reads DVKVTQSSRYLVKRTGEKVFLECVQDMDHENMFWYRQDPGLGLRLIYFSYDVKMKEKGDIPEGYSVSREKKERFSLILESASTNQTSMYLCASSLWYVRTEITSYEQYFGPGTRLTVT.

The rearrangement joins TRBV9 to TRBJ2-2; 8 bases fit TRBD2. The germline gives CDR1 SGDLS, CDR2 YYNGEE. V shed 4 bases, J shed 11 bases, and the junction held 7 bases outside the gene matches. This CDR3 region has 13 residues. As DNA, the CDR3 is TGTGCCAGCAGCCTCGGACTAGCTGGAGAGCTGTTTTTT. Its protein product is CASSLGLAGELFF.

This chain's CDR3 is CASRTGVNTEAFF. The CDR3 DNA reads TGTGCCAGCAGGACAGGGGTGAACACTGAAGCTTTCTTT. The V call is TRBV7-9, the J call TRBJ1-1; 8 nucleotides align to TRBD1. Germline V lookup: CDR1 SEHNR, CDR2 FQNEAQ (reference sequence). After removal of 6 bases from V and 0 bases from J, the junction contained 0 bases not matched to a gene. This CDR3 spans 13 amino acids.

The J gene is TRBJ1-2, the V gene TRBV18; D perhaps matches TRBD1 (6 bases). Per germline, CDR1 KGHSH and CDR2 LQKENI. This CDR3 comprises 14 residues. Between the trimmed V and J ends, which lost 3 bases and 4 bases, there was a span of 12 bases. The CDR3 nucleotides are TGTGCCAGCTCACCCGGGACAACCACCTATGGCTACACCTTC. This sequence encodes CASSPGTTTYGYTF.

Notes on this clone: Other DNA sequences in this specimen translate into the identical CDR3. This chain connects TRBV29-1 to TRBJ1-5, with 7 bases that match TRBD1. The CDR3 is 13 residues long. Germline V gives CDR1 SQVTM, CDR2 ANQGSEA. Trimming at V came to 4 bases and at J to 1 base, leaving 1 base not matched to a gene. The CDR3 bases are TGCAGCGTTGGACAGGGAAGCAATCAGCCCCAGCATTTT. This sequence encodes CSVGQGSNQPQHF.

The chain combines TRBV5-1 with TRBJ2-1, with 7 bases identical to TRBD2. With 3 bases clipped from V and 6 bases from J, the junction kept 9 bases outside the gene matches. The CDR3 length is 15 residues. CDR1 and CDR2 (germline): SGHRS, YFSETQ. CDR3 residues: CASSSLREGRNEQFF. CDR3 in DNA: TGCGCCAGCAGCTCTTTAAGGGAGGGCCGCAATGAGCAGTTCTTC.

This chain's CDR3 is CASSLPRGSSYEQYF. CDR3 DNA: TGTGCCAGCAGCTTGCCCAGGGGGAGCTCCTACGAGCAGTACTTC. This chain connects TRBV5-4 to TRBJ2-7, with 7 bases fitting TRBD1. CDR1 and CDR2 (germline): SGHNT, YYREEE (reference sequence). J was trimmed by 0 bases and V by 1 base; bases with no gene match: 4. The CDR3 totals 15 residues.

The chain uses TRBV18 and TRBJ2-5; 8 positions match TRBD1. J gave up 5 bases and V 3 bases, and 8 bases lay outside the gene matches. The CDR3 has 15 residues. CDR1 KGHSH and CDR2 LQKENI come from the germline V gene. The CDR3 DNA reads TGTGCCAGCTCACCCTTGACAGGGGATAGTGAGACCCAGTACTTC. Translating it yields CASSPLTGDSETQYF.

This clone appeared a single time. The chain employs TRBV29-1 and TRBJ2-5, with 10 bases aligning to TRBD2. CDR3 length equals 15 residues. V lost 6 bases to trimming and J lost 0 bases; unmatched junction nucleotides: 7. The V gene's germline CDR1 is SQVTM and CDR2 ANQGSEA. CDR3 DNA sequence: TGCAGCGTGACCGGACTAGCGGAAAACCAAGAGACCCAGTACTTC. Its protein is CSVTGLAENQETQYF.

This sequence joins TRBV6-1 and TRBJ1-4, with D possibly being TRBD1 (5 bases). V lost 2 bases to trimming and J lost 10 bases, with 11 bases between them. From germline, CDR1 is MNHNS and CDR2 SASEGT. The CDR3 spans 13 residues. In nucleotides, the CDR3 is TGTGCCAGCAGTGAAAAAGGGGCGGGAAAACTGTTTTTT. Encoded protein: CASSEKGAGKLFF.

The V gene is TRBV11-3, the J gene TRBJ2-7; 7 bases align to TRBD1. With 2 bases clipped from V and 2 bases from J, the junction kept 6 bases outside the gene matches. CDR1 SGHNT and CDR2 YENEEA come from the germline V gene. CDR3 length equals 15 residues. CDR3 coding DNA: TGTGCCAGCAGCTTATGGACTGGACAGGCCTACGAGCAGTACTTC. This encodes CASSLWTGQAYEQYF.

Worth noting for this clone: Other DNA sequences from this sample encode an identical CDR3 as well. The chain employs TRBV29-1 and TRBJ2-7, with a weak D call TRBD1 (6 bases). The V end was cut by 5 bases, the J end by 2 bases, with 10 bases between. This CDR3 contains 12 residues. Germline V gene lookup returns CDR1 SQVTM and CDR2 ANQGSEA. The CDR3 is CSVRQGPYEQYF. Written as DNA, the CDR3 is TGCAGCGTTCGGCAGGGGCCCTACGAGCAGTACTTC.